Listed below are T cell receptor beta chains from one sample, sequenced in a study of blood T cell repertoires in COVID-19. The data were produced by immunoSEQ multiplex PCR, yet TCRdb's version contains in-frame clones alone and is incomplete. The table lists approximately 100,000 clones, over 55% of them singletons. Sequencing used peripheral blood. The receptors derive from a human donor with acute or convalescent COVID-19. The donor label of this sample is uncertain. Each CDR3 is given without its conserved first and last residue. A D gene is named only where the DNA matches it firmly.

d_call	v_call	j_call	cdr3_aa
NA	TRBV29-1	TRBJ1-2	SAYRGGYGYT
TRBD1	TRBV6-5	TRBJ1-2	ASTRTGGDYGYT
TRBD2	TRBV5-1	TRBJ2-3	ASSLRLAGSHDTQY
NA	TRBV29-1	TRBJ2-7	SVGSSYEQY
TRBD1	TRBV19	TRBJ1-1	ASSKGTGAF
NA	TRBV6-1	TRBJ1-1	ASSERRGTEAF
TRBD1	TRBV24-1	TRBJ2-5	ATGGTGVGETQY
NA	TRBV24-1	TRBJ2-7	ATSDNRVHEQY
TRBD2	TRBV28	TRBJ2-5	ASSSRTSSQETQY
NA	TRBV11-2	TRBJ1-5	ASSLRVGGNQPQH
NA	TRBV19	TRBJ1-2	ASTPPRGYGYT
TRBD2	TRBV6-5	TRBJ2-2	ASSPGLAPTGELF
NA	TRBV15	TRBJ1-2	ATSRETANYGYT
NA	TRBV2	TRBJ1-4	ASSEAIYPTATEKLF
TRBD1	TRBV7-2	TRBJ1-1	ASSPDRAWGTEAF
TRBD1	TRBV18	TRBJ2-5	ASSPTGQNLQETQY
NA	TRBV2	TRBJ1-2	ASTASRGNYGYT
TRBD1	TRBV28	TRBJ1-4	ASLTGGVGKLF
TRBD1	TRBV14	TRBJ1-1	ASSREGQGSLNTEAF